The T cell receptor beta chain described here comes from a study of cytotoxic CD8 clonotypes in ibrutinib-treated CLL. This clone has only a few counts. V lost 4 bases to trimming and J lost 1 base; unmatched junction nucleotides: 6. The CDR3 is made up of 15 amino acids. Germline CDR1 is SGHDT and CDR2 is YYEEEE. Measured with immunoSEQ multiplex PCR; TCRdb has only the in-frame clones, and not every one. In the table there are tens of thousands of clones, less than 90% of which are singletons. This receptor was obtained from a human donor with chronic lymphocytic leukemia. The chain employs TRBV5-6 and TRBJ2-3; TRBD2 matches at 7 bases. The specimen comprised PBMCs, sampled after 24 months of ibrutinib treatment. The CDR3 DNA sequence: TGTGCCAGCAGCGGGGAGGCGGGAGGCACAGATACGCAGTATTTT. Protein product: CASSGEAGGTDTQYF.